This TCR beta chain was sequenced in a study of T cell repertoires in cytomegalovirus infection. Looking at the study overall: Public TCR beta signatures indicated both CMV infection and matching HLA type.

TCRdb re-analysed the reads in MiXCR, keeping a single row per CDR3 protein. The sample records 200,000 to 300,000 distinct CDR3 sequences, approximately 15% being singletons. Study observations and caveats: In two of eight donors, the top clonotype was HLA-C-restricted CMV-specific. Cumulative frequency of public TCR beta families picked out carriers of CMV plus the relevant HLA.

With respect to this clonotype: The antigen remains undetermined.

V lost 5 bases and J 4 bases, leaving 12 bases between the germline ends. Germline V lookup: CDR1 LGHDT, CDR2 YNNKEL (reference sequence). The CDR3 covers 14 residues. The material sequenced was PBMCs. This rearrangement joins TRBV3-1 to TRBJ2-1; possibly TRBD1 or TRBD2 for D (5 bases each). This sequence was found in a human donor in good health (CMV status not recorded). Some clones in this sample may be carry-over from other donors' samples. The CDR3 nucleotides are TGTGCCAGCAGCGCCGGGACCGATTACAATGAGCAGTTCTTC. Amino acids: CASSAGTDYNEQFF.